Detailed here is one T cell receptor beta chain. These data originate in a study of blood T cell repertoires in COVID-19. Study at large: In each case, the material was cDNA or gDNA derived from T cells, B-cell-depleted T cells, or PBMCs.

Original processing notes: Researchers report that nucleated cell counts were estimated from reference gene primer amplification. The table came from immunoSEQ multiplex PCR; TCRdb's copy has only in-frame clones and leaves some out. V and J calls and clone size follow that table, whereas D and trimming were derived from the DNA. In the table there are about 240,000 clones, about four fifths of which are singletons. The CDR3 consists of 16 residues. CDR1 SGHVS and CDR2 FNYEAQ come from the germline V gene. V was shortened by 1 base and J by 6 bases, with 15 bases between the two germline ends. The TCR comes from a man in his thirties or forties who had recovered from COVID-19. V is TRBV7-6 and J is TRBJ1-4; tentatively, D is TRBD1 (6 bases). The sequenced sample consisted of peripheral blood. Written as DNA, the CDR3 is TGTGCCAGCAGCTTAGGGCGAACAGGGTCGCATGAAAAACTGTTTTTT. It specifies CASSLGRTGSHEKLFF.